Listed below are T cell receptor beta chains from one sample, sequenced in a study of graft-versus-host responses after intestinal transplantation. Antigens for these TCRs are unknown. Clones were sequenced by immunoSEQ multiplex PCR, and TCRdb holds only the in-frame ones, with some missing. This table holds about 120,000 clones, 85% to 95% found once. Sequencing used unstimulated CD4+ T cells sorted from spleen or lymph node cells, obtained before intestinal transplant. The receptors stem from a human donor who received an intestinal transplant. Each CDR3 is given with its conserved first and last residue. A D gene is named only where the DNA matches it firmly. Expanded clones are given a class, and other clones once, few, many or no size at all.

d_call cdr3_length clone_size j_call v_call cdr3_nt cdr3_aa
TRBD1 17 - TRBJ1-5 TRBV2 TGTGCCAGCAGTCCGGGGGACAGGGGGCTCAGCAATCAGCCCCAGCATTTT CASSPGDRGLSNQPQHF
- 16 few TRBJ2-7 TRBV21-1 TGTGCCAGCAGCCACCGGACAGGGACATACTCCTACGAGCAGTACTTC CASSHRTGTYSYEQYF
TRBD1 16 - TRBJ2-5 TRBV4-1 TGCGCCAGCAGCCAATCAGGGGGCGCGTTTCAAGAGACCCAGTACTTC CASSQSGGAFQETQYF
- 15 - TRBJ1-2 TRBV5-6 TGTGCCAGCAGCTTGGGCGAGCAGCCAGGCTATGGCTACACCTTC CASSLGEQPGYGYTF
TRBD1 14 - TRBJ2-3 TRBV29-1 TGCAGCGTTGCACAGGGGAACGTGGCAGATACGCAGTATTTT CSVAQGNVADTQYF
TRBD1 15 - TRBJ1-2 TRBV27 TGTGCCAGCAGCCCTTATGGGGACAGGGGTTGGGGCTACACCTTC CASSPYGDRGWGYTF
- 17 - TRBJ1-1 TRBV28 TGTGCCAGCAGTTTATGGTGGGCCGCGGGATTCTCCACTGAAGCTTTCTTT CASSLWWAAGFSTEAFF
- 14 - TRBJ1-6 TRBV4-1 TGCGCCAGCAGCCGGAACGACAAGTCTTCGACCCTCCACTTT CASSRNDKSSTLHF
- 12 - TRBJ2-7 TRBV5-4 TGTGCCAGCAGCACAGATCAACGGGAGCAGTACTTC CASSTDQREQYF
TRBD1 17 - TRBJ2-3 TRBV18 TGTGCCAGCTCACCACGGGTTGGACAGGGGACCACAGATACGCAGTATTTT CASSPRVGQGTTDTQYF
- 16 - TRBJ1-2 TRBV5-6 TGTGCCAGCAGCTTGGCTGGCTGGAACCCTAGTGGTGGCTACACCTTC CASSLAGWNPSGGYTF
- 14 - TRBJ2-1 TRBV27 TGTGCCAGCAGTCGCTCGAGGCTAGCGAATGAGCAGTTCTTC CASSRSRLANEQFF
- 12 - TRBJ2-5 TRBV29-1 TGCAGCGTTGGGTTAAGCCAAGAGACCCAGTACTTC CSVGLSQETQYF
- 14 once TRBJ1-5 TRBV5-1 TGCGCCAGCAGCTTGGTGTCTGGGGATCAGCCCCAGCATTTT CASSLVSGDQPQHF
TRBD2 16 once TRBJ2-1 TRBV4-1 TGCGCCAGCAGCCAAGATTCGCTAGCGGAATACAATGAGCAGTTCTTC CASSQDSLAEYNEQFF
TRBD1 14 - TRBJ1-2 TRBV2 TGTGCCAGCAGCCGACAGGGGGCAGATTATGGCTACACCTTC CASSRQGADYGYTF
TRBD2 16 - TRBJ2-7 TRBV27 TGTGCCAGCAGTTTTTTCGCTAGCGGGAGGTCCTACGAGCAGTACTTC CASSFFASGRSYEQYF
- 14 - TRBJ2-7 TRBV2 TGTGCCAGCAGTGCCAGAGGAGTTAAGCTGGAGCAGTACTTC CASSARGVKLEQYF
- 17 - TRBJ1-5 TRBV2 TGTGCCAGCACTTTTGGCAGGGGCATTGCGTACAATCAGCCCCAGCATTTT CASTFGRGIAYNQPQHF
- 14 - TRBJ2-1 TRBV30 TGTGCCTGGAGTGTTGACTCCGTCGAGGATGAGCAGTTCTTC CAWSVDSVEDEQFF
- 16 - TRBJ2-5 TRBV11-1 TGTGCCAGCAGCTCCCGGCCGCGGGGCGGGCAAGAGACCCAGTACTTC CASSSRPRGGQETQYF
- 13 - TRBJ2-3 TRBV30 TGTGCCTCCTCGGTGCGGACCACAGATACGCAGTATTTT CASSVRTTDTQYF
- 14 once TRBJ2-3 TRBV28 TGTGCCAGCAGTTTAGGGGGCGGCACAGATACGCAGTATTTT CASSLGGGTDTQYF
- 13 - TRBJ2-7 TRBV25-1 TGTGCCAGCACCCGCCAGGGGCGCTACGAGCAGTACTTC CASTRQGRYEQYF
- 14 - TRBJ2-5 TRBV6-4 TGTGCCAGCAGTGAGTGGCAGACTGGGGAGACCCAGTACTTC CASSEWQTGETQYF
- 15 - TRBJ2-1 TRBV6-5 TGTGCCAGTGCCTCCGGCGGGAAGACGTACAATGAGCAGTTCTTC CASASGGKTYNEQFF
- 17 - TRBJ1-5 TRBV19 TGTGCCAGTAGTAGTGTGAGGAGCAGTTATAGCAATCAGCCCCAGCATTTT CASSSVRSSYSNQPQHF
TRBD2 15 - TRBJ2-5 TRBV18 TGTGCCAGCTCACCACTAGCGGGAGTGGAAGAGACCCAGTACTTC CASSPLAGVEETQYF
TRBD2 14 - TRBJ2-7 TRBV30 TGTGCCTGGACGGGACTAGCGGGATACTACGAGCAGTACTTC CAWTGLAGYYEQYF
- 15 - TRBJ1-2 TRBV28 TGTGCCAGCAGTTTATCAGAGGGGGTGGTCTATGGCTACACCTTC CASSLSEGVVYGYTF
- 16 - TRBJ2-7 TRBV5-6 TGTGCCAGCAGCTTGGCCCGCCAGGGAAGCTCCTACGAGCAGTACTTC CASSLARQGSSYEQYF
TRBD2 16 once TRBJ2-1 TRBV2 TGTGCCAGCAGTCTTACTAGCGGGACCTCCTACAATGAGCAGTTCTTC CASSLTSGTSYNEQFF
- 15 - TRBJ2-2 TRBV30 TGTGCCTGGAGTCTAAAGGTCAGAAGCACCGGGGAGCTGTTTTTT CAWSLKVRSTGELFF
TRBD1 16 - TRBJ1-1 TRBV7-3 TGTGCCAGCAGCTTACTTGGGACAGGGGAGAACACTGAAGCTTTCTTT CASSLLGTGENTEAFF
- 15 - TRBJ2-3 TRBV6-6 TGTGCCAGCAGTTACTCAGTCGCAGGCGGGGATACGCAGTATTTT CASSYSVAGGDTQYF
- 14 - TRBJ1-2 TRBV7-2 TGTGCCAGCAGCTTAGGACAGGCGGGCACAGGCTACACCTTC CASSLGQAGTGYTF
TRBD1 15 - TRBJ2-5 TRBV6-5 TGTGCCAGCAGGCGCGGGGACAGGGTTAGGGAGACCCAGTACTTC CASRRGDRVRETQYF
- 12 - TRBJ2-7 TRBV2 TGTGCCAGCATCCGGGGGACCTACGAGCAGTACTTC CASIRGTYEQYF
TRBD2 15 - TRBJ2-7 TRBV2 TGTGCCAGCAGTGCCGGACTAGCGGAGGCCTACGAGCAGTACTTC CASSAGLAEAYEQYF
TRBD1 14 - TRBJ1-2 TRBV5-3 TGTGCCAGAAGTCCGGGACAGGGAGGGTGTGGCTACACCTTC CARSPGQGGCGYTF
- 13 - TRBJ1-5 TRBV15 TGTGCCACCAGCAGTCAGAGTAATCAGCCCCAGCATTTT CATSSQSNQPQHF
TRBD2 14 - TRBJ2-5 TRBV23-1 TGCGCCAGCAGTCACGCGGGAGTAGGGGAGACCCAGTACTTC CASSHAGVGETQYF
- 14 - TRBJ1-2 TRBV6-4 TGTGCCAGCAGCCCCACAGGGTCCAACTATGGCTACACCTTC CASSPTGSNYGYTF
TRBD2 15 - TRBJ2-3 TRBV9 TGTGCCAGCGCGGGACTAGCGGGAATTACAGATACGCAGTATTTT CASAGLAGITDTQYF
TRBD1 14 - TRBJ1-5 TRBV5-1 TGCGCCAGCAGCTTGGGGACAGGGGTCCAGCCCCAGCATTTT CASSLGTGVQPQHF
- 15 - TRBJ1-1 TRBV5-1 TGCGCCAGCAGCACCGGGGACCTTGGGAACACTGAAGCTTTCTTT CASSTGDLGNTEAFF
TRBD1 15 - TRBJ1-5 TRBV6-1 TGTGCCAGCATGACCGGGACAGGGAACAATCAGCCCCAGCATTTT CASMTGTGNNQPQHF
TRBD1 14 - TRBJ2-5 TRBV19 TGTGCCAGTAGGGACAGGGGATGGGGAGAGACCCAGTACTTC CASRDRGWGETQYF
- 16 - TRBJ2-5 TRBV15 TGTGCCACCAGCAGAGATGATTTCGTGACTACGGAGACCCAGTACTTC CATSRDDFVTTETQYF
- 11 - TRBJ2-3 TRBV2 TGTGCCAGCAGTGACCGGGATACGCAGTATTTT CASSDRDTQYF
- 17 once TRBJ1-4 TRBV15 TGTGCCACCAGCAGAGTATTGGGGGGCCCAACTAATGAAAAACTGTTTTTT CATSRVLGGPTNEKLFF
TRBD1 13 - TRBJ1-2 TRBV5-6 TGTGCCAGCACTCGGGACAGGAACTATGGCTACACCTTC CASTRDRNYGYTF
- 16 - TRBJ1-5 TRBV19 TGTGCCAGTAGTATAATGGGGCAGGCCTACAATCAGCCCCAGCATTTT CASSIMGQAYNQPQHF
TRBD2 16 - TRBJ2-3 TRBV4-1 TGCGCCAGCAGCCTCCAACGGACTAGCGGGAGGGATACGCAGTATTTT CASSLQRTSGRDTQYF
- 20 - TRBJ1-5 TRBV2 TGTGCCAGCAGTGAAGGCTTGAGAGCGGCGAGTTCATATAGCAATCAGCCCCAGCATTTT CASSEGLRAASSYSNQPQHF
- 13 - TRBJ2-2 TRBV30 TGTGCCTGGAGTGTATCGGACACCGGGGAGCTGTTTTTT CAWSVSDTGELFF
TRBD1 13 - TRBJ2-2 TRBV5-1 TGCGCCAGCAGCATACAGGGGAGCGGGGAGCTGTTTTTT CASSIQGSGELFF